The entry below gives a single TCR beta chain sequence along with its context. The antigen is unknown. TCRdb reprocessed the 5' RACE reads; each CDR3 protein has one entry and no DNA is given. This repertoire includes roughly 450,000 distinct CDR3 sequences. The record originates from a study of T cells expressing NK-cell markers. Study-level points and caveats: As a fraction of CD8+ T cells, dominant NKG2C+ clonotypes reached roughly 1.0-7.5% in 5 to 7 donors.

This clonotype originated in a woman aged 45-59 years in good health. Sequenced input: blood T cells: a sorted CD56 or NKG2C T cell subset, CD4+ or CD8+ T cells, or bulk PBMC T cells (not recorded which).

The chain's CDR3 is CASSSSGARTDTQYF. This rearrangement joins TRBV5-1 to TRBJ2-3; with no DNA, the TCRdb D assignment of TRBD2 cannot be verified. This CDR3 has 15 residues. Germline CDR1 is SGHRS and CDR2 is YFSETQ.